Listed below are T cell receptor beta chains from one sample, sequenced in a study of blood T cell repertoires in COVID-19. Measured with immunoSEQ multiplex PCR; TCRdb has only the in-frame clones, and not every one. Seen here are roughly 400,000 clones, roughly 87% observed once, and the top ten hold more than 0.55%. The sample consisted of PBMCs or T cells enriched from blood (not recorded which). These receptors were collected from a man aged 18 to 30 who had recovered from COVID-19. The conserved cysteine and the conserved F or W are not part of the CDR3 here. Each record gives: V gene, CDR3 length, J gene, CDR3 protein.

TRBV5-1,14,TRBJ2-5,ASSLEGTGTRGDQY
TRBV7-9,13,TRBJ1-6,ASSFGTDYNSPLH
TRBV7-9,14,TRBJ1-2,ASSLVRISGENGYT
TRBV7-8,15,TRBJ1-2,ASSLAISTTGDYGYT
TRBV20-1,8,TRBJ1-1,SASSQGAF
TRBV30,12,TRBJ1-5,ACSGGGSNQPQH
TRBV24-1,12,TRBJ2-3,ATSDRQGGDTQY
TRBV21-1,14,TRBJ2-1,ASTQGGSGREDEQF
TRBV7-9,10,TRBJ2-7,ASSSIGYEQY
TRBV2,11,TRBJ2-7,ASAGELSYEQY
TRBV6-1,13,TRBJ1-5,ASSESGLLGQPQH
TRBV5-1,11,TRBJ1-1,ASRSQDSTEAF
TRBV6-1,13,TRBJ1-5,ASSEFTGGNQPQH
TRBV7-9,13,TRBJ1-6,ASSGPGTGNSPLH
TRBV24-1,12,TRBJ2-4,ATSDPRGADIQY
TRBV15,12,TRBJ2-1,ATSRGTSYNEQF
TRBV19,11,TRBJ2-7,ASSMRRGDEQY
TRBV25-1,13,TRBJ2-3,ASSELAGVSDTQY
TRBV7-2,11,TRBJ1-5,ASSLGARQPQH
TRBV5-4,13,TRBJ2-1,ASSLPGKGNNEQF
TRBV2,10,TRBJ1-5,ASSDGYQPQH
TRBV2,13,TRBJ1-3,ASSDMGAAGNTIY
TRBV19,13,TRBJ1-2,ASSMVLGQYYGYT
TRBV3-1/TRBV3-2,11,TRBJ2-7,ASSLEGGNEQY
TRBV3-1/TRBV3-2,14,TRBJ1-4,ASSQAPNGVDEKLF
TRBV28,12,TRBJ1-1,ASSSPRGNTEAF
TRBV29-1,11,TRBJ1-5,SAGQRHYQPQH
TRBV7-6,14,TRBJ1-4,ASSLGSGGPNEKLF
TRBV11-3,13,TRBJ1-1,ASSLARGENTEAF
TRBV5-1,11,TRBJ1-1,ASSPQAGTEAF
TRBV2,10,TRBJ1-1,ASSGSAGTDF
TRBV6-2/TRBV6-3,12,TRBJ2-7,ASSRTSGPYEQY
TRBV5-4,13,TRBJ1-4,ASSSPGQGPEKLF
TRBV5-6,13,TRBJ2-5,ASSFLAGGKETQY
TRBV7-9,11,TRBJ1-1,ASSLPPTGEAF
TRBV11-2,13,TRBJ2-7,ASSLVGREGYEQY
TRBV28,14,TRBJ2-4,ASSLEGIIAKNIQY
TRBV11-3,15,TRBJ1-4,ASSLESGNRENEKLF
TRBV2,10,TRBJ2-7,ASLRAGNEQY
TRBV9,13,TRBJ1-5,ASSVGANSNQPQH
TRBV18,13,TRBJ2-3,ASSPGQGNTDTQY
TRBV5-1,17,TRBJ1-5,ASSLEPRGVAYSNQPQH
TRBV5-1,6,TRBJ2-7,ARRKQY
TRBV12-3/TRBV12-4,10,TRBJ2-5,ASSQGWGTQY
TRBV5-6,14,TRBJ1-1,ASSSEPREVNTEAF
TRBV4-2,14,TRBJ1-4,ASSQEPGQVGEKLF
TRBV5-6,10,TRBJ2-5,ASSLASETQY
TRBV28,13,TRBJ2-7,ASSPRGAGYYEQY
TRBV18,12,TRBJ2-5,ASSRQAGQETQY
TRBV5-1,13,TRBJ1-5,ASSFNSGVDQPQH
TRBV9,12,TRBJ2-7,ASSVRDRGDEQY
TRBV28,13,TRBJ1-1,ASSLQSDRGTEAF
TRBV19,12,TRBJ1-2,ASSILGRGHGYT
TRBV28,13,TRBJ1-6,ASSLGLRVNSPLH
TRBV28,12,TRBJ1-4,ASSLAGQWEKLF
TRBV11-3,13,TRBJ2-1,ASSSSRQSYNEQF
TRBV9,10,TRBJ2-2,ASSAGGGELF
TRBV7-8,11,TRBJ1-5,ASSSTGYEPQH
TRBV3-1/TRBV3-2,12,TRBJ2-7,ASSQVEAIYEQY
TRBV2,12,TRBJ2-2,ASRLIVNTGELF